This TCR beta chain was obtained from a study of T cells expressing NK-cell markers. The study's findings and limits: Unclear, still, was the HCMV specificity of the expanded NKG2C+ T cell clones. Dominant NKG2C+ clonotype frequencies of roughly 1.0-7.5% of CD8+ T cells were measured in over 5 donors.

TCRdb reprocessed the 5' RACE reads and reports one entry per CDR3 protein, with no DNA. Here the sample table reports about 260,000 distinct CDR3 sequences. A word on this clonotype: Its antigen is unknown.

Germline assignment: CDR1 DFQATT and CDR2 SNEGSKA (reference sequence). CDR3 length equals 12 residues. The sequence derives from a woman aged 18 to 75 in good health. The sequencing input was blood T cells: a sorted CD56 or NKG2C T cell subset, CD4+ or CD8+ T cells, or bulk PBMC T cells (not recorded which). The gene calls are TRBV20-1 and TRBJ1-2. The CDR3 reads CSASATIYGYTF.